This entry lists 20 T cell receptor beta chains sequenced from one sample in a study of T cell changes during pregnancy in multiple sclerosis. Data came from immunoSEQ multiplex PCR; TCRdb stores just in-frame clones and leaves some out. The repertoire holds tens of thousands of clones, with 80% to 95% as singletons. The sequencing used peripheral blood, collected in the first trimester of pregnancy. The receptors derive from a female donor with multiple sclerosis, enrolled in a pregnancy study.

The genes are TRBV5-8 and TRBJ2-1; 8 nucleotides line up with TRBD2. Germline V gene lookup returns CDR1 SGHTS and CDR2 YDEGEE. The ends lost 4 bases at V and 7 bases at J; junction bases unmatched: 10. CDR3 length: 15 amino acids. The CDR3 DNA follows: TGTGCCAGCAGCCCACGGAGCGGGAGTTGGAATGAGCAGTTCTTC. Translated, it gives CASSPRSGSWNEQFF. Full variable domain (rest looked up from reference TRBV5-8 and TRBJ2-1): EAGVTQSPTHLIKTRGQQATLRCSPISGHTSVYWYQQALGLGLQFLLWYDEGEERNRGNFPPRFSGRQFPNYSSELNVNALELEDSALYLCASSPRSGSWNEQFFGPGTRLTVL.

This rearrangement joins TRBV27 to TRBJ2-7, with 13 positions matching TRBD2. The germline gives CDR1 MNHEY, CDR2 SMNVEV (reference sequence). This CDR3 region has 14 residues. The J segment lost 6 bases and the V segment lost 6 bases, leaving 5 bases of the junction unmatched. The CDR3 loop is CASRGLAGDREQYF. The CDR3 DNA reads as TGTGCCAGCAGAGGACTAGCGGGGGATCGCGAGCAGTACTTC.

This chain joins TRBV9 and TRBJ2-5, with TRBD2 matching over 9 bases. Germline loops: CDR1 SGDLS, CDR2 YYNGEE. CDR3 length equals 18 residues. With 0 bases clipped from V and 5 bases from J, the junction kept 14 bases outside the gene matches. This CDR3 is CASSVGLAGVLGGETQYF. The DNA for the CDR3 is TGTGCCAGCAGCGTAGGGTTAGCGGGGGTGCTGGGTGGGGAGACCCAGTACTTC. Variable domain in full (rest from reference TRBV9 and TRBJ2-5): DSGVTQTPKHLITATGQRVTLRCSPRSGDLSVYWYQQSLDQGLQFLIQYYNGEERAKGNILERFSAQQFPDLHSELNLSSLELGDSALYFCASSVGLAGVLGGETQYFGPGTRLLVL.

Worth noting for this clone: At one boundary the junction diverges from the germline segment, which might be a read error. This chain links TRBV11-1 with TRBJ2-1; 8 bases are shared with TRBD1. Germline loops: CDR1 SGHAT, CDR2 FQDESV (reference sequence). The CDR3 loop spans 13 amino acids. The CDR3 nucleotides read TGTGCCAGCAGCTCCCCGCCTCGGACAGGGTTACTCTTC. This translates into CASSSPPRTGLLF.

The table lists this clone with a few counts. This chain connects TRBV2 to TRBJ1-5; a weak D match, TRBD1 (5 bases). The germline V gene encodes CDR1 SNHLY and CDR2 FYNNEI. This CDR3 is 12 amino acids long. The germline V and J ends were trimmed by 8 bases and 9 bases, with 14 bases remaining between them. Here the CDR3 reads CASGSGEGPQHF. The DNA of the CDR3 is TGTGCCAGCGGGTCGGGGGAAGGGCCCCAGCATTTT.

The V and J genes are TRBV19 and TRBJ1-3; D uncertain. Germline V CDR1 and CDR2: LNHDA, SQIVND (reference sequence). The CDR3 contains 17 residues. Between the trimmed V and J ends, which lost 1 base and 2 bases, there was a span of 15 bases. In DNA form, the CDR3 reads TGTGCCAGTAGTATAGGAGCCAGGAGGCCCCCTGGAAACACCATATATTTT. It is translated as CASSIGARRPPGNTIYF.

In DNA form, the CDR3 reads TGTGCCAGCAGCGCGGGACTAGCGGGAGTTGAGCAGTACTTC. It is translated as CASSAGLAGVEQYF. V usage is TRBV2 and J usage is TRBJ2-7; 14 nucleotides align to TRBD2. CDR3 size: 14 residues. The ends lost 6 bases at V and 7 bases at J; junction bases unmatched: 5. The germline CDR1 and CDR2 sequences are SNHLY and FYNNEI.

The rearrangement uses TRBV11-3 and TRBJ2-1; no reliable D call. The V end lost 3 bases, the J end lost 7 bases, and 10 bases lay between the germline ends. Germline V gene sequence: CDR1 SGHNT, CDR2 YENEEA. This CDR3 comprises 13 residues. DNA of the CDR3: TGTGCCAGCAGCTTTTCGGCCAGGAATGAGCAGTTCTTC. Translation: CASSFSARNEQFF.

The genes are TRBV7-2 and TRBJ1-3; no definite D call. The CDR3 length is 13 residues. The germline gives CDR1 SGHTA, CDR2 FQGNSA. Trimming removed 5 bases from V and 4 bases from J, with 9 bases in between. The CDR3 sequence is CASSHQEGNTIYF. The CDR3 coding sequence is TGTGCCAGCAGCCACCAAGAGGGAAACACCATATATTTT.

The chain employs TRBV5-4 and TRBJ2-5; TRBD1 matches at 10 bases. CDR3 length: 15 residues. J gave up 4 bases and V 0 bases, and 3 bases lay outside the gene matches. The germline V gene encodes CDR1 SGHNT and CDR2 YYREEE (reference sequence). In DNA, the CDR3 is TGTGCCAGCAGCTTGGGGGACAGGGGATCAGAGACCCAGTACTTC. Residues: CASSLGDRGSETQYF. Together with reference TRBV5-4 and TRBJ2-5, the CDR3 gives the full variable domain: ETGVTQSPTHLIKTRGQQVTLRCSSQSGHNTVSWYQQALGQGPQFIFQYYREEENGRGNFPPRFSGLQFPNYSSELNVNALELDDSALYLCASSLGDRGSETQYFGPGTRLLVL.

The chain has TRBV7-3 and TRBJ1-2; TRBD1 matches at 7 bases. Germline V gene sequence: CDR1 SGHTA, CDR2 FQGTGA. This CDR3 is 15 amino acids long. The V and J ends lost 2 bases and 7 bases, in that order; junction bases with no gene match: 10. The CDR3: CASSLGTDRERGYTF. The CDR3 nucleotides are TGTGCCAGCAGCTTAGGCACCGACAGGGAACGTGGCTACACCTTC.

In its sample, this clone was seen once. The rearrangement joins TRBV28 to TRBJ1-6, with 7 bases that match TRBD1. Per the germline V gene, CDR1 is MDHEN and CDR2 is SYDVKM. V was clipped by 4 bases and J by 10 bases; unmatched bases: 7. The CDR3 extends over 14 amino acids. The CDR3 here is CASSWTGSRSPLHF. In DNA, the CDR3 is TGTGCCAGCAGTTGGACAGGTAGTCGGTCACCCCTCCACTTT. Together with reference TRBV28 and TRBJ1-6, the CDR3 gives the full variable domain: DVKVTQSSRYLVKRTGEKVFLECVQDMDHENMFWYRQDPGLGLRLIYFSYDVKMKEKGDIPEGYSVSREKKERFSLILESASTNQTSMYLCASSWTGSRSPLHFGNGTRLTVT.

This rearrangement joins TRBV7-8 to TRBJ2-1, with 7 bases fitting TRBD2. The CDR3 is made up of 16 amino acids. CDR1 and CDR2 (germline): SGHVS, FQNEAQ. Germline trimming cut 5 bases from V and 10 bases from J; bases unmatched to any gene: 17. The CDR3 nucleotides read TGTGCCAGCAGCCCACTCACTAGCGCGTACCTAGGGGAGCAGTTCTTC. It codes for CASSPLTSAYLGEQFF.

This clone has just one count. This chain joins TRBV19 and TRBJ2-3; 7 positions match TRBD2. Per the germline V gene, CDR1 is LNHDA and CDR2 is SQIVND (reference sequence). The V and J ends lost 2 bases and 0 bases, in that order; junction bases with no gene match: 11. The CDR3 runs to 18 residues. The CDR3 DNA reads as TGTGCCAGTAGTATAAGTTTCGCGGGACTACGTAGCACAGATACGCAGTATTTT. Translation gives CASSISFAGLRSTDTQYF.

The chain recombines TRBV7-9 with TRBJ2-7; 8 bases match TRBD1. The CDR3 loop spans 15 amino acids. V gave up 5 bases and J gave up 3 bases; unmatched junction bases: 9. The V gene's germline CDR1 is SEHNR and CDR2 FQNEAQ (reference sequence). CDR3 in DNA: TGTGCCAGCAGCCCTCGACAGGGGACGCGCTACGAGCAGTACTTC. Its translation is CASSPRQGTRYEQYF.

V and J are TRBV4-1 and TRBJ2-7; 9 bases are shared with TRBD1. Germline lookup yields CDR1 MGHRA and CDR2 YSYEKL. This CDR3 has 14 residues. After removal of 0 bases from V and 7 bases from J, the junction contained 4 bases not matched to a gene. The CDR3 nucleotides are TGCGCCAGCAGCCAAGAGGGACAGGGTCGGGAGCAGTACTTC. Translated: CASSQEGQGREQYF.

The gene calls are TRBV27 and TRBJ1-5; no clear D gene. V was trimmed by 0 bases and J by 6 bases, leaving 6 bases between them. Germline CDR1 reads MNHEY; CDR2 reads SMNVEV (reference sequence). The CDR3 is 13 residues long. The CDR3 coding sequence is TGTGCCAGCAGTTTATCCTCGAGTCAGCCCCAGCATTTT. Its translation: CASSLSSSQPQHF.

The rearrangement joins TRBV5-1 to TRBJ1-2; TRBD1 is a possible D gene (5 bases). The CDR3 totals 16 residues. V shed 3 bases and J shed 6 bases, with 21 bases lying between them. CDR1 and CDR2 from the germline V gene are SGHRS and YFSETQ. In nucleotides, the CDR3 is TGCGCCAGCAGCTCGTCAGCCCGGGGGTCAGAAAATGGCTACACCTTC. Translation: CASSSSARGSENGYTF.

The chain combines TRBV19 with TRBJ1-2; D remains ambiguous. Germline V gene lookup returns CDR1 LNHDA and CDR2 SQIVND (reference sequence). Trimming shortened V by 0 bases and J by 4 bases, and 6 bases separated the two germline ends. This CDR3 region has 13 residues. CDR3 amino acids: CASSIDSGYGYTF. The CDR3 coding sequence is TGTGCCAGTAGTATAGATTCGGGCTATGGCTACACCTTC.

The chain has TRBV27 and TRBJ2-7; TRBD1 matches at 8 bases. CDR3 length: 14 residues. Losses at the gene ends were 6 bases for V and 3 bases for J; bases not matched to a gene: 7. From germline, CDR1 is MNHEY and CDR2 SMNVEV (reference sequence). This chain's CDR3 is CASRLETGVYEQYF. The CDR3 bases are TGTGCCAGCAGGCTTGAGACAGGGGTCTACGAGCAGTACTTC.